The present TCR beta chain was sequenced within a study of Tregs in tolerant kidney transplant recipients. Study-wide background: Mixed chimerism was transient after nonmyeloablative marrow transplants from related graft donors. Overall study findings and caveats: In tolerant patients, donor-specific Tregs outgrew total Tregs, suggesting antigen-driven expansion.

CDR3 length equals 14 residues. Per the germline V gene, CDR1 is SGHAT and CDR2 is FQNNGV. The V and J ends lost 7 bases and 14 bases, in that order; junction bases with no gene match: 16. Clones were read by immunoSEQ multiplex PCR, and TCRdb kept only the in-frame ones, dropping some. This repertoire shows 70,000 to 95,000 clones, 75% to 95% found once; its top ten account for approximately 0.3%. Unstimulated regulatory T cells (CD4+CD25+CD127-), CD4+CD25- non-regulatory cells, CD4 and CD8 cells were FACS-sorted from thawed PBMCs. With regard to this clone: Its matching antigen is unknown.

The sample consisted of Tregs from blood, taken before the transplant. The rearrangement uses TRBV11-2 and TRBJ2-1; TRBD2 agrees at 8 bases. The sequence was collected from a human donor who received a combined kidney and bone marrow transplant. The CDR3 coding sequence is TGTGCCAGCACCGGTGGGGCAGGGAGCGGGAGAGAGTTCTTC. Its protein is CASTGGAGSGREFF. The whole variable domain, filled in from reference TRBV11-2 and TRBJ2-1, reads EAGVAQSPRYKIIEKRQSVAFWCNPISGHATLYWYQQILGQGPKLLIQFQNNGVVDDSQLPKDRFSAERLKGVDSTLKIQPAKLEDSAVYLCASTGGAGSGREFFGPGTRLTVL.